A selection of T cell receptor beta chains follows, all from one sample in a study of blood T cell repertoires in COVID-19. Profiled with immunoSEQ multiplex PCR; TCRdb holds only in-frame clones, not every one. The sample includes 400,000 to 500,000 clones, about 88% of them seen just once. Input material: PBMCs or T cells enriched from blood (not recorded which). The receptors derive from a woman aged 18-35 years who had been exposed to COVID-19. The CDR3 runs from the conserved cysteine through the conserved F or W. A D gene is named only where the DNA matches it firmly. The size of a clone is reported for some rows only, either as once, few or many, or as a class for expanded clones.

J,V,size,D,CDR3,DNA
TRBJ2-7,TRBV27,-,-,CASRTRDISREQYF,TGTGCCAGCAGGACCCGGGACATTAGTCGGGAGCAGTACTTC
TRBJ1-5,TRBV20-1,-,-,CSAEQGRQHF,TGCAGTGCTGAACAGGGTAGACAGCATTTT
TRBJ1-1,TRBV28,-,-,CALRTLGGNTEAFF,TGTGCCCTACGGACACTCGGGGGGAACACTGAAGCTTTCTTT
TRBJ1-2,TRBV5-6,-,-,CASFLQGSGYTF,TGTGCCAGCTTCCTTCAGGGGTCTGGCTACACCTTC
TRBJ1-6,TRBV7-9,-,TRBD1,CASSLNLGQGSSPLHF,TGTGCCAGCAGCTTAAATCTGGGACAGGGGAGTTCACCCCTCCACTTT
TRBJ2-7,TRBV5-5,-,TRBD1,CASSYRQGFSYEQYF,TGTGCCAGCAGTTACCGACAGGGGTTTTCCTACGAGCAGTACTTC
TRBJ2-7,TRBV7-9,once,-,CASSFLVYEQYF,TGTGCCAGCAGCTTCCTAGTCTACGAGCAGTACTTC
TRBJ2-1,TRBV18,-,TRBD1,CASSPPGQARNEQFF,TGTGCCAGCTCACCGCCGGGACAGGCGAGGAATGAGCAGTTCTTC
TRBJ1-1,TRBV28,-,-,CASSLPPPQGMNTEAFF,TGTGCCAGCAGTCTACCCCCACCTCAGGGAATGAACACTGAAGCTTTCTTT
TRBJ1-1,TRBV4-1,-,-,CASSQEGRGNTEAFF,TGCGCCAGCAGCCAAGAGGGCAGGGGTAACACTGAAGCTTTCTTT
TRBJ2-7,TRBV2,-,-,CASQGLEQYF,TGTGCCAGCCAGGGACTCGAGCAGTACTTC
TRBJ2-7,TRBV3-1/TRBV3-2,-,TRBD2,CASSQGSGNYEQYF,TGTGCCAGCAGCCAGGGGAGCGGGAACTACGAGCAGTACTTC
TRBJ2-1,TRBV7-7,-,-,CASSLFVGGRNEQFF,TGTGCTAGCAGCTTATTCGTGGGGGGGCGGAATGAGCAGTTCTTC
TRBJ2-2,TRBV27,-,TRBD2,CASSLPIGTSGTGELFF,TGTGCCAGCAGTTTACCCATCGGGACTAGCGGCACCGGGGAGCTGTTTTTT
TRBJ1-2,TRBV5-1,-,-,CASSFSPRTSNYGYTF,TGCGCCAGCAGCTTCTCCCCCCGGACAAGTAACTATGGCTACACCTTC
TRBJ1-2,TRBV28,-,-,CASSLLGEVGSNYGYTF,TGTGCCAGCAGTTTACTTGGGGAGGTCGGCTCTAACTATGGCTACACCTTC
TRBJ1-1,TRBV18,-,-,CASSPKGMNTEAFF,TGTGCCAGCTCACCAAAGGGGATGAACACTGAAGCTTTCTTT
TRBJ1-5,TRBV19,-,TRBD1,CATQTGSNQPQHF,TGTGCCACACAGACAGGGAGCAATCAGCCCCAGCATTTT
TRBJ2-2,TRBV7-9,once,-,CASSPISAYTGELFF,TGTGCCAGCAGCCCCATTTCAGCGTACACCGGGGAGCTGTTTTTT
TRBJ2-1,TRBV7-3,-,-,CASSLTRGSNEQFF,TGTGCCAGCAGCTTAACGAGAGGATCCAATGAGCAGTTCTTC
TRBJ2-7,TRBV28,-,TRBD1,CASSKTGTGYTYEQYF,TGTGCCAGCAGTAAAACCGGGACAGGGTATACCTACGAGCAGTACTTC
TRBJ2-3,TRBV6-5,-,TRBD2,CGTKRERDSTDTQYF,TGTGGTACTAAACGGGAGCGGGATAGCACAGATACGCAGTATTTT
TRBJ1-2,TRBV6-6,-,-,CASSYSMGAGGYTF,TGTGCCAGCAGTTACTCGATGGGGGCCGGTGGCTACACCTTC
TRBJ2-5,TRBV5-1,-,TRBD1,CASSLGTGGVQETQYF,TGCGCCAGCAGCTTGGGGACAGGGGGCGTCCAAGAGACCCAGTACTTC
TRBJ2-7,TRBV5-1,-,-,CASSPAGLYEQYF,TGCGCCAGCAGCCCTGCGGGACTCTACGAGCAGTACTTC
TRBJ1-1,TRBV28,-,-,CASSFGQFRRGMNTEAFF,TGTGCCAGCAGTTTCGGCCAATTTAGGAGGGGCATGAACACTGAAGCTTTCTTT
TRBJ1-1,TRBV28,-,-,CASSQQQGGGTEAFF,TGTGCCAGCAGTCAGCAACAGGGCGGGGGAACTGAAGCTTTCTTT
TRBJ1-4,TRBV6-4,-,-,CASRVARAREKLFF,TGTGCCAGCAGAGTGGCCAGGGCACGGGAAAAACTGTTTTTT
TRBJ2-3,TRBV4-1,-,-,CASSQEPGPRFTDTQYF,TGCGCCAGCAGCCAAGAGCCAGGGCCGCGGTTCACAGATACGCAGTATTTT
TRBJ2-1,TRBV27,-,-,CASSRASSYNEQFF,TGTGCCAGCAGTCGCGCTAGCTCCTACAATGAGCAGTTCTTC
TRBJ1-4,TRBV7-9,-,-,CASSPLGRGDEKLFF,TGTGCCAGCAGCCCACTCGGGAGGGGGGATGAAAAACTGTTTTTT
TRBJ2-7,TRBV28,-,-,CASSLSRFEQYF,TGTGCCAGCAGCCTATCTCGTTTCGAGCAGTACTTC
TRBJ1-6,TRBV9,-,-,CASSVVGSANSPLHF,TGTGCCAGCAGCGTTGTAGGCAGCGCGAATTCACCCCTCCACTTT
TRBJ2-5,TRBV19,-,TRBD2,CASSRGAGLETQYF,TGTGCCAGTAGTCGGGGAGCGGGACTGGAGACCCAGTACTTC
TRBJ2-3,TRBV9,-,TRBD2,CASSAGRGLAGGPRVSKDTQYF,TGTGCCAGCAGCGCAGGACGGGGACTAGCGGGGGGGCCGAGGGTGTCGAAAGATACGCAGTATTTT
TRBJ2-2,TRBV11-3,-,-,CASSLRGGDTGELFF,TGTGCCAGCAGCTTACGGGGTGGAGACACCGGGGAGCTGTTTTTT
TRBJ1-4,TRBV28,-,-,CASSKQGRSEKLFF,TGTGCCAGCAGTAAACAGGGTAGGAGTGAAAAACTGTTTTTT
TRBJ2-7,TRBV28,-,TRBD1,CASSSLTGQRTGWQYF,TGTGCCAGCAGTTCCCTCACCGGACAGAGGACAGGATGGCAGTACTTC
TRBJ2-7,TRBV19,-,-,CASSMEMGALSEQYF,TGTGCCAGTAGTATGGAAATGGGGGCTTTGAGTGAGCAGTACTTC
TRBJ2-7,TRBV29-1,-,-,CSVTPQGGSEQYF,TGCAGCGTTACGCCTCAGGGTGGATCCGAGCAGTACTTC
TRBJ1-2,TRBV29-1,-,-,CSVDVQGRGPNYGYTF,TGCAGCGTTGATGTCCAGGGCAGGGGCCCCAACTATGGCTACACCTTC
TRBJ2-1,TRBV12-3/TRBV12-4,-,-,CASSRAGTEQFF,TGTGCCAGCAGCCGGGCGGGGACTGAGCAGTTCTTC
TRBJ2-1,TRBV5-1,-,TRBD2,CASSLSTSGRWSYNEQFF,TGCGCCAGCAGCTTGTCGACTAGCGGGAGGTGGTCCTACAATGAGCAGTTCTTC
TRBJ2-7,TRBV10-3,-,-,CAISESQGFYEQYF,TGTGCCATCAGTGAGTCACAGGGTTTCTACGAGCAGTACTTC
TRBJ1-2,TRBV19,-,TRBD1,CASRAEGAPLNYGYTF,TGTGCCAGTAGAGCGGAGGGGGCCCCCCTAAACTATGGCTACACCTTC
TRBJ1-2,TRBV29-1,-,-,CSVETGNSLWSGYTF,TGCAGCGTTGAAACCGGGAACTCCCTATGGAGTGGCTACACCTTC
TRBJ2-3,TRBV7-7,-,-,CASSEGRGRNTDTQYF,TGTGCTAGCAGCGAGGGGCGGGGGCGAAACACAGATACGCAGTATTTT
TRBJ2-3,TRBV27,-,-,CASSLIEDTQYF,TGTGCCAGCAGTTTAATCGAGGATACGCAGTATTTT
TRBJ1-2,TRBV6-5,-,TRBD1,CASSHGTGNGYTF,TGTGCCAGCAGCCACGGGACAGGGAACGGCTACACCTTC
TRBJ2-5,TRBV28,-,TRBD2,CASSSGTSGEYQETQYF,TGTGCCAGCAGTTCTGGGACTAGCGGGGAGTACCAAGAGACCCAGTACTTC
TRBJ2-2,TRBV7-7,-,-,CASSLVDSPTGELFF,TGTGCCAGCAGCTTGGTGGACAGTCCAACCGGGGAGCTGTTTTTT
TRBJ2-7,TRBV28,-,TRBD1,CASSLGQGSYEQYF,TGTGCCAGCAGTCTGGGACAGGGGTCCTACGAGCAGTACTTC
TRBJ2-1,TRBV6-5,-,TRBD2,CASSWGGSSYNEQFF,TGTGCCAGCAGTTGGGGGGGGAGTTCATACAATGAGCAGTTCTTC
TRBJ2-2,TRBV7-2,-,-,CASSLNAGTGELFF,TGTGCCAGCAGCTTAAATGCAGGGACCGGGGAGCTGTTTTTT
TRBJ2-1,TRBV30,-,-,CAWTVGTSSENEQFF,TGTGCCTGGACGGTCGGGACTTCCTCGGAGAATGAGCAGTTCTTC
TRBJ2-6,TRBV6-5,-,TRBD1,CASRLTGGGANVLTF,TGTGCCAGCAGGCTAACAGGGGGTGGGGCCAACGTCCTGACTTTC
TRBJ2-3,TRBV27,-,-,CASSLTAGSSTDTQYF,TGTGCCAGCAGTCTAACAGCGGGCTCTAGCACAGATACGCAGTATTTT
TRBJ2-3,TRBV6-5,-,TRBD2,CASCLGTSVDTQYF,TGTGCCAGTTGCCTCGGGACTAGTGTAGATACGCAGTATTTT
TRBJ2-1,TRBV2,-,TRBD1,CASSTGQGSSYNEQFF,TGTGCCAGCAGTACCGGACAGGGTAGCTCCTACAATGAGCAGTTCTTC